This TCR beta chain was identified during a study of T cell repertoires in cytomegalovirus infection. For the study at large: CMV infection and matching HLA type were both indicated by public TCR beta signatures. Overall study findings and caveats: Summed frequency of shared TCR beta families picked out CMV carriers who also had the relevant HLA. What dominated the ex vivo response were HLA-C-restricted CMV-specific TCR beta clonotypes.

TCRdb reprocessed the reads with MiXCR, giving one entry per CDR3 protein. The top ten hold under 20% of the sample, which has around 170,000 distinct CDR3 sequences, 17% seen once. The CDR3 runs to 14 residues. The germline gives CDR1 SGHRS, CDR2 YFSETQ. Trimming took 0 bases from V and 6 from J, leaving 12 bases between them. A remark on this clonotype: Its antigen is not identified.

V and J are TRBV5-1 and TRBJ1-2, with D perhaps matching TRBD1 (6 bases). Sequencing used CD8+ T cells from PBMCs. This sequence originates from a human donor in good health (CMV status not recorded). Some clones in this sample may be carry-over from other donors' samples. The CDR3 sequence is CASSLERTVDGYTF. In DNA, the CDR3 is TGCGCCAGCAGCTTGGAGCGGACAGTCGATGGCTACACCTTC.